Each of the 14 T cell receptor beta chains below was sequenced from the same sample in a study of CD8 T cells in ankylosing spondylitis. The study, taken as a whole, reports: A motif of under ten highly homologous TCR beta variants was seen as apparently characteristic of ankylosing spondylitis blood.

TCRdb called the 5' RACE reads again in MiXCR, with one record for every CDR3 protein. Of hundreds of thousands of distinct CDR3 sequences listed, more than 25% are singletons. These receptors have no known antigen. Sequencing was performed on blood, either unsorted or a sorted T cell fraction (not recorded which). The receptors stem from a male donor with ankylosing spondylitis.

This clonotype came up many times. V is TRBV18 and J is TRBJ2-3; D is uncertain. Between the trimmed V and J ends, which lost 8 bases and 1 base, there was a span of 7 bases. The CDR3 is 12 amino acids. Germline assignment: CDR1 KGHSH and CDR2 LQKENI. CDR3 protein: CASSRGTDTQYF. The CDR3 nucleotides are TGTGCCAGCAGTCGCGGCACAGATACGCAGTATTTT.

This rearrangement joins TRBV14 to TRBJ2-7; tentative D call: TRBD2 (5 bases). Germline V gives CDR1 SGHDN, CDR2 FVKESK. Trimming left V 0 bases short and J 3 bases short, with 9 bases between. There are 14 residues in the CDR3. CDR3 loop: CASSQDHGDYEQYV. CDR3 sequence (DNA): TGTGCCAGCAGCCAAGATCACGGGGACTACGAGCAGTACGTC.

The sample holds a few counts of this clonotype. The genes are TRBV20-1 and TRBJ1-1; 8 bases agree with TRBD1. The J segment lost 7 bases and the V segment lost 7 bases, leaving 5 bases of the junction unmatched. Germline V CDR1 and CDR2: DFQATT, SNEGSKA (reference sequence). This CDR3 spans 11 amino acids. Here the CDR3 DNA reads TGCAGTGTTGACGGACAGGGTGAAGCTTTCTTT. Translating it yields CSVDGQGEAFF.

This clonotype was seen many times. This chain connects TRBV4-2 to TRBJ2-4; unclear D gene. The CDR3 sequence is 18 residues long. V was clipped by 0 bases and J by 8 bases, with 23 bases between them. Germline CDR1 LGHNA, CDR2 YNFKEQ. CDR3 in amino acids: CASSQEYHLPMSEDIQYF. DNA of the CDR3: TGTGCCAGCAGCCAAGAGTATCACCTTCCGATGAGTGAGGACATTCAGTACTTC.

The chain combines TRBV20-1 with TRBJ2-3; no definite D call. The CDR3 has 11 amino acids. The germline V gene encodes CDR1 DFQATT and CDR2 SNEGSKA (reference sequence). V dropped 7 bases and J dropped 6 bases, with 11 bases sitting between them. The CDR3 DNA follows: TGCAGTGTTCGTAGGGCGGATACGCAGTATTTT. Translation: CSVRRADTQYF.

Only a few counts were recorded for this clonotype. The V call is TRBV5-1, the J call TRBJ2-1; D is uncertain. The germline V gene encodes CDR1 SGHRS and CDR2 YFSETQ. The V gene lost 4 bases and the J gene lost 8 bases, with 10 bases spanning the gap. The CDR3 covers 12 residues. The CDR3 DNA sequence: TGCGCCAGCAGCCGAACCGTCTATGAGCAGTTCTTC. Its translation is CASSRTVYEQFF.

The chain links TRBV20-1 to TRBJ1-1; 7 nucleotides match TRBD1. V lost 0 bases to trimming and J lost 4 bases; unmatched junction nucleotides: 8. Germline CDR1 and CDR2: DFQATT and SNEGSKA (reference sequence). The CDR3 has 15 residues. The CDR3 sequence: CSARDPRGQGTEAFF. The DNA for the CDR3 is TGCAGTGCTAGAGATCCGAGGGGGCAGGGCACTGAAGCTTTCTTT.

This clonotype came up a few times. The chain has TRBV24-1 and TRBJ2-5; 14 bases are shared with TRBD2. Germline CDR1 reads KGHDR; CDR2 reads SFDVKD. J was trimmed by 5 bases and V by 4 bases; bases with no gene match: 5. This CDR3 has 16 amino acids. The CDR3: CATSDPGLAGVETQYF. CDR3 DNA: TGTGCCACCAGTGACCCGGGACTAGCGGGAGTGGAGACCCAGTACTTC.

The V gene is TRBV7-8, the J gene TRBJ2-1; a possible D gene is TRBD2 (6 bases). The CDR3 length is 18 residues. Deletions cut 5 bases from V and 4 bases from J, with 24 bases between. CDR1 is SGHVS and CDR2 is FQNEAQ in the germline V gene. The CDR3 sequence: CASSLREVGALIYNEQFF. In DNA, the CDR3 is TGTGCCAGCAGCCTTAGGGAGGTAGGGGCGCTGATATACAATGAGCAGTTCTTC.

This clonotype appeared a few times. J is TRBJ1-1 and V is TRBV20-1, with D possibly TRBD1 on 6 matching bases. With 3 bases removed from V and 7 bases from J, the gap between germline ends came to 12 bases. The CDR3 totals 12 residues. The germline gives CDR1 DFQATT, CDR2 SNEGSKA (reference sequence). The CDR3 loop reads CSARTGAFEAFF. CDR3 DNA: TGCAGTGCTAGGACAGGCGCCTTTGAAGCTTTCTTT.

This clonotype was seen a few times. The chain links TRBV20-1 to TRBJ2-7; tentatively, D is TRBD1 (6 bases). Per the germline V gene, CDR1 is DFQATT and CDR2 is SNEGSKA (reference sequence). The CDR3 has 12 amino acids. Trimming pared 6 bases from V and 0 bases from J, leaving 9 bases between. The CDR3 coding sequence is TGCAGTGCCCAGGGACACTCCTACGAGCAGTACGTC. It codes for CSAQGHSYEQYV.

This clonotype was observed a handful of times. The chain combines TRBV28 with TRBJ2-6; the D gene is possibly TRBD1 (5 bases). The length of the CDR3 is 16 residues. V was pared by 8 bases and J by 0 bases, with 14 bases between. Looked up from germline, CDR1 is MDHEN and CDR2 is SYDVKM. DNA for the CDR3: TGTGCCAGCTTTCCCCAACAGGCCTCTGGGGCCAACGTCCTGACTTTC. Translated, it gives CASFPQQASGANVLTF.

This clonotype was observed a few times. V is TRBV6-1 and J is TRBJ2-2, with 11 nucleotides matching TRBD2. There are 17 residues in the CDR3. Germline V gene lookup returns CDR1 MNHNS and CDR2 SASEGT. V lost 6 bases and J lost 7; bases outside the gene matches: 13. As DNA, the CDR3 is TGTGCCAGCAGAAAAAATAGCGGGAGGGCCTCCGACGGGGAGCTGTTTTTT. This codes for CASRKNSGRASDGELFF.

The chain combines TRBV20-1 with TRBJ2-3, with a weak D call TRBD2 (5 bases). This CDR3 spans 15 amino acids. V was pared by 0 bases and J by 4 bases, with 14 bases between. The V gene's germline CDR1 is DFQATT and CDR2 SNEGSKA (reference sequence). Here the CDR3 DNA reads TGCAGTGCTAGAGATATACTAGTCTCCCCAGATACGCAGTATTTT. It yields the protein CSARDILVSPDTQYF.